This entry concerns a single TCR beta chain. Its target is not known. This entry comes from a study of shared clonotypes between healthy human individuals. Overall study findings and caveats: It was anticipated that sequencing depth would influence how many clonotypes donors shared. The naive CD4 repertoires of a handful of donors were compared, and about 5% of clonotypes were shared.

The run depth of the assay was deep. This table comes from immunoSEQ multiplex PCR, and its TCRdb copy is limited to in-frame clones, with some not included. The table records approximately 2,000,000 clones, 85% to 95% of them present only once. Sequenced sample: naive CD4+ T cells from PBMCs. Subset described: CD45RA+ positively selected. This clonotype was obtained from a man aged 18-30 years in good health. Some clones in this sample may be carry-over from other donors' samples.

CDR3 loop: CASSLGGGPLQETQYF. The DNA for the CDR3 is TGTGCCAGCAGTTTGGGAGGGGGGCCCCTACAAGAGACCCAGTACTTC. This rearrangement joins TRBV28 to TRBJ2-5; a weak D match, TRBD2 (7 bases). Germline loops: CDR1 MDHEN, CDR2 SYDVKM. CDR3 length: 16 residues. The V gene lost 3 bases and the J gene lost 2 bases, with 16 bases spanning the gap. Filled out from reference TRBV28 and TRBJ2-5, the complete variable domain reads DVKVTQSSRYLVKRTGEKVFLECVQDMDHENMFWYRQDPGLGLRLIYFSYDVKMKEKGDIPEGYSVSREKKERFSLILESASTNQTSMYLCASSLGGGPLQETQYFGPGTRLLVL.